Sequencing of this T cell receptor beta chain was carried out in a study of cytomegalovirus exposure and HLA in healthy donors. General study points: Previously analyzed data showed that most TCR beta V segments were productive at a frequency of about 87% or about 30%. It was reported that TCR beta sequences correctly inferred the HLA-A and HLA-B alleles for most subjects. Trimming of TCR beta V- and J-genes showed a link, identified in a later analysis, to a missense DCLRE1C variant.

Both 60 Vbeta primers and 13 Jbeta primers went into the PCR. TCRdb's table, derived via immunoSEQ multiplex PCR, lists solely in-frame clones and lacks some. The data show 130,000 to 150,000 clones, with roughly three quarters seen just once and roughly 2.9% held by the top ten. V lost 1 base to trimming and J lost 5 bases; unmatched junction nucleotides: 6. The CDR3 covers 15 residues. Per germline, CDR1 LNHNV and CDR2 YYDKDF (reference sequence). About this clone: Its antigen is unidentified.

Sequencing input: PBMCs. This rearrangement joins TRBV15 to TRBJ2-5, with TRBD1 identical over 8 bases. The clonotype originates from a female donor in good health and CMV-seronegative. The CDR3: CATSRADRALETQYF. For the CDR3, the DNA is TGTGCCACCAGCAGAGCGGACAGGGCGTTGGAGACCCAGTACTTC. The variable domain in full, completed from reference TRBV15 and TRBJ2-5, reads DAMVIQNPRYQVTQFGKPVTLSCSQTLNHNVMYWYQQKSSQAPKLLFHYYDKDFNNEADTPDNFQSRRPNTSFCFLDIRSPGLGDTAMYLCATSRADRALETQYFGPGTRLLVL.